This T cell receptor (beta chain) is drawn from a study of T cells in women clearing cervical HPV infection. Worth noting for this clone: With the read ending 3 residues before the CDR3 end, the germline J gene is used to fill in that end.

Trimming at V came to 4 bases and at J to 2 bases, leaving 5 bases not matched to a gene. The CDR3 extends over 16 amino acids. Germline V gene lookup returns CDR1 SGDLS and CDR2 YYNGEE. Sequencing used immunoSEQ multiplex PCR; TCRdb keeps in-frame clones, though not all of them. The sample is made up of 25,000 to 35,000 clones, and the top ten hold 2.5% to 3% of it. The genes are TRBV9 and TRBJ2-5; 13 bases align to TRBD2. Sequencing was carried out using blood buffy coat. This sequence was found in a woman aged 18 to 75 with a cervical HPV16 infection that either progressed to CIN3+ or cleared (not recorded which). The CDR3 DNA, read in part, is TGTGCCAGCAGCTTGACTAGCGGGGGGCCACAAGAGACC. Protein: CASSLTSGGPQET. The full-length CDR3 reads as CASSLTSGGPQETQYF.